The T cell receptor beta chain described here comes from a study of neurological immune-mediated disorders. TCRdb recomputed calls from the 5' RACE reads with MiXCR, one row per CDR3 protein. The sample gives 20,000 to 25,000 distinct CDR3 sequences, 6.5% to 8.5% of which show up once; approximately 4.8% is in the top ten. CDR1 is SGHDN and CDR2 is FVKESK in the germline V gene. V gave up 2 bases and J gave up 10 bases; unmatched junction bases: 8. The CDR3 is 15 residues long. PBMCs numbering 2 million and stored at -80 C yielded the unsorted libraries. The clonotype originates from a woman between 40 and 50 years old in good health. The V and J genes are TRBV14 and TRBJ2-1; the match to TRBD2 covers 10 bases. Sequenced input: PBMCs. CDR3 DNA sequence: TGTGCCAGCAGCCAACTCACTAGCGGGATGATAGAGCAGTTCTTC. Its translation: CASSQLTSGMIEQFF.